This T cell receptor beta chain is drawn from a study of T cell responses to AZD1222 COVID-19 vaccine. Overall study findings and caveats: Unmutated variant regions are reportedly the target of nearly half of TCRs that are spike-specific.

About this clone itself: The antigen is not known.

The protocol was immunoSEQ multiplex PCR, while the TCRdb copy is restricted to in-frame clones and leaves out a portion. Of 120,000 to 150,000 clones listed, 92% are singletons. The sample here was peripheral blood, taken on day 0 of AZD1222 vaccination. The TCR comes from an adult in good health.

CDR3 coding DNA: TGTGCCAGCAGCTTGGGGCTCCCGGGACAGTTGAACACTGAAGCTTTCTTT. Translation gives CASSLGLPGQLNTEAFF. This chain links TRBV5-6 with TRBJ1-1; 7 bases are a match to TRBD1. In germline, CDR1 is SGHDT, CDR2 YYEEEE. V shed 0 bases and J 0 bases; nucleotides not matched to a gene: 8. The CDR3 extends over 17 amino acids. The whole variable domain, remainder taken from reference TRBV5-6 and TRBJ1-1, is DAGVTQSPTHLIKTRGQQVTLRCSPKSGHDTVSWYQQALGQGPQFIFQYYEEEERQRGNFPDRFSGHQFPNYSSELNVNALLLGDSALYLCASSLGLPGQLNTEAFFGQGTRLTVV.